This TCR beta chain was identified in a study of control samples from healthy donors and cancer patients. Germline assignment: CDR1 KGHDR and CDR2 SFDVKD. The CDR3 is 13 amino acids. The germline V and J ends were trimmed by 3 bases and 5 bases, with 8 bases remaining between them. Assay used: immunoSEQ multiplex PCR; TCRdb lists only in-frame clones, some missing. This table lists fewer than 200,000 clones. Sequenced material: blood. This sequence joins TRBV24-1 and TRBJ2-3; D unclear. This TCR came from a woman aged 25-40 years in good health. The CDR3 sequence: CATSDVLLDTQYF. The CDR3 coding sequence is TGTGCCACCAGTGATGTTCTCTTAGATACGCAGTATTTT.